The source of this T cell receptor (beta chain) is a study of cytomegalovirus exposure and HLA in healthy donors. Study results and caveats: Cytomegalovirus-associated TCR beta chains were listed, numbering 150 to 200.

The assay was immunoSEQ multiplex PCR, and TCRdb's table has in-frame clones only and misses some. The sample records some 130,000 clones, roughly 89% being singletons. A remark on this clone: Antigen unknown.

Sequences were obtained from PBMCs. The sequence came from a young woman in good health and CMV-seronegative.

CDR3 nucleotides: TGTGCCAGCAGCTTAGATGCACAGGGGGCGAACAATCAGCCCCAGCATTTT. The encoded protein is CASSLDAQGANNQPQHF. The chain recombines TRBV11-2 with TRBJ1-5; 9 bases are shared with TRBD1. Germline CDR1 and CDR2: SGHAT and FQNNGV. The CDR3 is 17 amino acids. The ends lost 0 bases at V and 3 bases at J; junction bases unmatched: 6.